The present entry profiles one T cell receptor (beta chain) with its context. The authors ran a second PCR of roughly 6 to 12 cycles using a sample-barcoded 5' primer and a J-beta primer mix. MiXCR, applied by TCRdb to the 5' RACE reads, yields one record per CDR3 protein. The sample carries roughly 1,500,000 distinct CDR3 sequences, about 40% recorded once. The data originate from a study of blood T cells in healthy people across ages. Germline values: CDR1 MNHEY, CDR2 SVGAGI. V lost 7 bases to trimming and J lost 1 base; unmatched junction nucleotides: 5. The CDR3 covers 14 residues. Sequenced material: blood. This receptor was obtained from a woman aged 18-29 years in good health. The V call is TRBV6-5, the J call TRBJ2-7; 9 bases align to TRBD1. This CDR3 reads CASIRGQGSYEQYF. In DNA, the CDR3 is TGTGCCAGCATCCGCGGACAGGGGTCCTACGAGCAGTACTTC.